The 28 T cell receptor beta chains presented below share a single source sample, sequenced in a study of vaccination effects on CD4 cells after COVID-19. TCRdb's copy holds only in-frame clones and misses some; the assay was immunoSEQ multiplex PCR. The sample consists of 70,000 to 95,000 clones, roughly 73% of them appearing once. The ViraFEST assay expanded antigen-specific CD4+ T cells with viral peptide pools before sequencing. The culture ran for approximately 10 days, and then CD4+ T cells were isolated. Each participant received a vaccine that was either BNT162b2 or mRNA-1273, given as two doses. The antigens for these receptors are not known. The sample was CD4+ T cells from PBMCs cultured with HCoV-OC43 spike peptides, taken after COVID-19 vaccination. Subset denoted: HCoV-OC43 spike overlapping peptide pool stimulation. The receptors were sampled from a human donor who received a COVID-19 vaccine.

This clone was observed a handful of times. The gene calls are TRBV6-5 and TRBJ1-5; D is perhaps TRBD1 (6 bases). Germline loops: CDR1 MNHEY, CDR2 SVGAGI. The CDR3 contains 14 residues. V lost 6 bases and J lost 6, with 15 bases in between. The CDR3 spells CASSREQGTQPQHF. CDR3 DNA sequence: TGTGCCAGCAGCCGGGAACAGGGCACTCAGCCCCAGCATTTT.

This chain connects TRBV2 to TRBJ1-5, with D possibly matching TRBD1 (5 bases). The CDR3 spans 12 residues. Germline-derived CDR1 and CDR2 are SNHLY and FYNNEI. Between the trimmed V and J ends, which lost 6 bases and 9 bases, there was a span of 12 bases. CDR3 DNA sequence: TGTGCCAGCAGGGACCCTGACAGGCCCCAGCATTTT. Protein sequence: CASRDPDRPQHF.

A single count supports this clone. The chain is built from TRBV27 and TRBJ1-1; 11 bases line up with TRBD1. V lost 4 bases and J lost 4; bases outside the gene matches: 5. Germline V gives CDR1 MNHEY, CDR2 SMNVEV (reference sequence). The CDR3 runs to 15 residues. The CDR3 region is CASSSPGQGVTEAFF. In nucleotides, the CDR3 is TGTGCCAGCAGTTCCCCGGGACAGGGGGTCACTGAAGCTTTCTTT.

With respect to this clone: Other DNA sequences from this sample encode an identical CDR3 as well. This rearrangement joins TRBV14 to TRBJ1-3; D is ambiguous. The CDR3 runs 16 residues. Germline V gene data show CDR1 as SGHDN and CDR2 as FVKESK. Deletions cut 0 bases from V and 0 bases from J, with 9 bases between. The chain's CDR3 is CASSQERVYSGNTIYF. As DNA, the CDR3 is TGTGCCAGCAGCCAAGAAAGGGTCTACTCTGGAAACACCATATATTTT.

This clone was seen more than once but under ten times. DNA of the CDR3: TGTGCCAGCGCTTTTAGCGGGGGAACATCCTACGAGCAGTACGTC. Translated: CASAFSGGTSYEQYV. The chain carries TRBV2 and TRBJ2-7; 9 bases are shared with TRBD2. V trimming: 8 bases; J trimming: 1 base; junction bases outside the gene matches: 9. CDR1 and CDR2 (germline): SNHLY, FYNNEI. The CDR3 has 15 amino acids.

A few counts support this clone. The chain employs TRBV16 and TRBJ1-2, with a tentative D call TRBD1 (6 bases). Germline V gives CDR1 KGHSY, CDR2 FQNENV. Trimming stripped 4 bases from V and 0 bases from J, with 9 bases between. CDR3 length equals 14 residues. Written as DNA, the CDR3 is TGTGCCAGCAGCCTACAGGGTGCTAACTATGGCTACACCTTC. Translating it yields CASSLQGANYGYTF.

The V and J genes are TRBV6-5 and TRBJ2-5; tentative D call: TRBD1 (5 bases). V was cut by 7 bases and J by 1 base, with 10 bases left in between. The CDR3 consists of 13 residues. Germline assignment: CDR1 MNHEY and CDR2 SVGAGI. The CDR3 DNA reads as TGTGCCAGCACCAGGGTGCGCCAAGAGACCCAGTACTTC. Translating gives CASTRVRQETQYF.

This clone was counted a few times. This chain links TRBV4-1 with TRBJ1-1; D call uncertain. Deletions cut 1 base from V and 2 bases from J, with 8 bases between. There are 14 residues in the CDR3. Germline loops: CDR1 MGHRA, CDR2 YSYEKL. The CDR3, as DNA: TGCGCCAGCAGCCAAGTTGCGCTAAACACTGAAGCTTTCTTT. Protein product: CASSQVALNTEAFF.

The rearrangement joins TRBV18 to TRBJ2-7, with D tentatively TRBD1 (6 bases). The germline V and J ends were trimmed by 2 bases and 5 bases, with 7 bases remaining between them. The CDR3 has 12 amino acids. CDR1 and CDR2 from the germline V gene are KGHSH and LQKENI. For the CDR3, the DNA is TGTGCCAGCTCACCATCAGGGGACGAGCAGTACGTC. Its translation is CASSPSGDEQYV.

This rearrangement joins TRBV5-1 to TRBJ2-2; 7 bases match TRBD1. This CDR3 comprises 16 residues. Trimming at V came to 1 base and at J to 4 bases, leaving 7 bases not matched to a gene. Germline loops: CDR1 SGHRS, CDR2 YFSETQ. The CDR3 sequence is CASSLLGQVGTGELFF. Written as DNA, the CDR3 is TGCGCCAGCAGCTTGCTCGGACAGGTGGGCACCGGGGAGCTGTTTTTT.

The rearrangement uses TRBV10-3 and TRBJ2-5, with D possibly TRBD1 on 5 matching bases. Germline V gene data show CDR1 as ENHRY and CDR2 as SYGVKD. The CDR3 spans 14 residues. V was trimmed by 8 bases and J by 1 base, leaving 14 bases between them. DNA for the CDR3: TGTGCCATCTCTGACAGTAATCTCCAAGAGACCCAGTACTTC. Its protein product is CAISDSNLQETQYF.

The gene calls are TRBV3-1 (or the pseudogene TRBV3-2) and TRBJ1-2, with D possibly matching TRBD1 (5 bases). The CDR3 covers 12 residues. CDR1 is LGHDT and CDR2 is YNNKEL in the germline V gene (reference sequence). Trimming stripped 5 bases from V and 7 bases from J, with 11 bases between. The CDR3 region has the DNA TGTGCCAGCAGCATGGGACCTCGTGGCTACACCTTC. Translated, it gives CASSMGPRGYTF.

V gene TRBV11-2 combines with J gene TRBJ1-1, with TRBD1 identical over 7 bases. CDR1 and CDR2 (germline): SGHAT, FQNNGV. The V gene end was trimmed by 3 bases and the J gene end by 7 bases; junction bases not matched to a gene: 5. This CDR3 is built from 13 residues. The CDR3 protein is CASSFSGGGEAFF. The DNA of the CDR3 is TGTGCCAGCAGCTTCTCAGGGGGGGGTGAAGCTTTCTTT.

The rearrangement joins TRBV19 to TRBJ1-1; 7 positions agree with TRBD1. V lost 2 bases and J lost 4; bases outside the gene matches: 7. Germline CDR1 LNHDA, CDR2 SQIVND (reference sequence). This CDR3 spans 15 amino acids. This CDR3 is CASSIIRGLGTEAFF. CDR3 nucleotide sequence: TGTGCCAGTAGTATAATCAGGGGGTTAGGCACTGAAGCTTTCTTT.

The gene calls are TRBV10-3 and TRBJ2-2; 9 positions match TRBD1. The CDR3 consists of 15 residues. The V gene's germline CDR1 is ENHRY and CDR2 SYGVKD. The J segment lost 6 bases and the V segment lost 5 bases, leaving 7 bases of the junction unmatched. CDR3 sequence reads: CAISPGQGLSGELFF. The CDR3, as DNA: TGTGCCATCAGTCCGGGACAGGGTTTATCCGGGGAGCTGTTTTTT.

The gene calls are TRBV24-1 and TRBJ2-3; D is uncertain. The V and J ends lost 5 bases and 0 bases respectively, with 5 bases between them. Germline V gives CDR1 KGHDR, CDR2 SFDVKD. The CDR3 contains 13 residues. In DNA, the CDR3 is TGTGCCACCAGTGCCGATAGCACAGATACGCAGTATTTT. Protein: CATSADSTDTQYF.

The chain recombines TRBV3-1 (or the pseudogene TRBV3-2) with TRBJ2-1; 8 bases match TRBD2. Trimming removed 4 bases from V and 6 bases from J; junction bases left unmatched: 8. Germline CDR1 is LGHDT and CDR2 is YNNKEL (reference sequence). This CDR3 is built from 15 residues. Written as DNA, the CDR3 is TGTGCCAGCAGCCTCCTCGGGGGGGCAACCAATGAGCAGTTCTTC. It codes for CASSLLGGATNEQFF.

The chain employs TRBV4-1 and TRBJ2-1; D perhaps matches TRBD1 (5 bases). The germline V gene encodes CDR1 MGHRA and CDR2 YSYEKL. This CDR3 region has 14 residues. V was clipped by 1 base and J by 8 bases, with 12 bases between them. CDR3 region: CASSQVYRGHEQFF. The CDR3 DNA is TGCGCCAGCAGCCAAGTCTATAGGGGTCATGAGCAGTTCTTC.

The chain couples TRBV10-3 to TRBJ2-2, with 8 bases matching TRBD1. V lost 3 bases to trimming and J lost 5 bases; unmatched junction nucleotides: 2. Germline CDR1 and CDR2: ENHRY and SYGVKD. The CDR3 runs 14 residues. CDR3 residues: CAISDRQGTGELFF. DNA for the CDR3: TGTGCCATCAGTGATCGACAGGGGACCGGGGAGCTGTTTTTT.

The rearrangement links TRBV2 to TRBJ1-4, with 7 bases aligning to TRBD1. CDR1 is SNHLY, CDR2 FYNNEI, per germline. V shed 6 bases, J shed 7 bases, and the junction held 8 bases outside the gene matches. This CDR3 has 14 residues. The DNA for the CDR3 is TGTGCCAGCAGCCCCGGGACAGAAGCTGAAAAACTGTTTTTT. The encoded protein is CASSPGTEAEKLFF.

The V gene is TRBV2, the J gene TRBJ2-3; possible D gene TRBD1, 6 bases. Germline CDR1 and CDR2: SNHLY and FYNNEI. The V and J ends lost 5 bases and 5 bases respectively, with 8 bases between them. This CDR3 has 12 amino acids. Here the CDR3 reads CASSYREDTQYF. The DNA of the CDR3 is TGTGCCAGCAGTTACAGGGAAGATACGCAGTATTTT.

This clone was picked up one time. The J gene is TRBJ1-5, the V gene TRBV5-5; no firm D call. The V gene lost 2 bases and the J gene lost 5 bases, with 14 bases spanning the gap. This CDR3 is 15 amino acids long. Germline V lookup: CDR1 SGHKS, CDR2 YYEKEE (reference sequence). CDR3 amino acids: CASSFDTGTYQPQHF. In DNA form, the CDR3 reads TGTGCCAGCAGCTTCGACACCGGCACTTATCAGCCCCAGCATTTT.

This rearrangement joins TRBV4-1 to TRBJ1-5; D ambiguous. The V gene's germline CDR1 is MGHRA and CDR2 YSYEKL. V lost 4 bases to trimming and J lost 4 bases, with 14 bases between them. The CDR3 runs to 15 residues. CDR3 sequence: CASSPFLTLNQPQHF. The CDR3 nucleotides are TGCGCCAGCAGCCCTTTTTTAACCCTTAATCAGCCCCAGCATTTT.

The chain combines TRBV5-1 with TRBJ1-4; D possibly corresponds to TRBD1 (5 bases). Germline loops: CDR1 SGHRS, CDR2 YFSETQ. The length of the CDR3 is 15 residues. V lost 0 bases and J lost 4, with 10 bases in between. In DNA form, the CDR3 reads TGCGCCAGCAGCTTGGAGGGGCAGGGTAATGAAAAACTGTTTTTT. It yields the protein CASSLEGQGNEKLFF.

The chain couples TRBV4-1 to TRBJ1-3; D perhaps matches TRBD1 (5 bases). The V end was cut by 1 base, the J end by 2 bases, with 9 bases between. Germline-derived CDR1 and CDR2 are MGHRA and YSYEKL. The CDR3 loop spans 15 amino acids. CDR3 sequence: CASSQAGSAGNTIYF. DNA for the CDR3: TGCGCCAGCAGCCAAGCAGGGTCAGCTGGAAACACCATATATTTT.

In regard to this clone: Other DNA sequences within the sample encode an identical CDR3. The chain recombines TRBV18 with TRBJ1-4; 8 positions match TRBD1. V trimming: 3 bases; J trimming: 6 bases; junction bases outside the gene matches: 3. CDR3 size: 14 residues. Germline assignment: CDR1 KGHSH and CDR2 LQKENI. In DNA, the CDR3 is TGTGCCAGCTCACCTGGACAGGGTGATGAAAAACTGTTTTTT. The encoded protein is CASSPGQGDEKLFF.

The CDR3 nucleotides are TGTGCCAGCACCACAGGGGGCGCCGGAGCTTTCTTT. Amino acid sequence: CASTTGGAGAFF. The chain joins TRBV28 to TRBJ1-1; TRBD1 agrees at 9 bases. V dropped 7 bases and J dropped 10; count of bases not matched to a gene: 7. Germline V gene data show CDR1 as MDHEN and CDR2 as SYDVKM. CDR3 length: 12 residues.

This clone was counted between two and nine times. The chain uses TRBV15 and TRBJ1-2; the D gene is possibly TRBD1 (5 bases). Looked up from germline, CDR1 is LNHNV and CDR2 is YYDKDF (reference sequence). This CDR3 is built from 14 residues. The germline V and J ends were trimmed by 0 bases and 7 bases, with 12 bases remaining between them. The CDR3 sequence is CATSRDRQGVGYTF. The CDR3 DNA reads TGTGCCACCAGCAGAGACCGGCAGGGAGTTGGCTACACCTTC.